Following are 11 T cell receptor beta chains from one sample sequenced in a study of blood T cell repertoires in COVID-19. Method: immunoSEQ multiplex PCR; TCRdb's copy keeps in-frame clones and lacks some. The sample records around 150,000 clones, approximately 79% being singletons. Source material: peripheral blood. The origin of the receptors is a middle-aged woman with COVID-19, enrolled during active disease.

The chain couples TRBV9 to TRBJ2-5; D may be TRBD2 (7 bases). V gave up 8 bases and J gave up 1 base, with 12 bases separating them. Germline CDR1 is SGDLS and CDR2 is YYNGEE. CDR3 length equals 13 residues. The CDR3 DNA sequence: TGTGCCAGTGGGCGGGGGCTCCAAGAGACCCAGTACTTC. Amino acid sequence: CASGRGLQETQYF.

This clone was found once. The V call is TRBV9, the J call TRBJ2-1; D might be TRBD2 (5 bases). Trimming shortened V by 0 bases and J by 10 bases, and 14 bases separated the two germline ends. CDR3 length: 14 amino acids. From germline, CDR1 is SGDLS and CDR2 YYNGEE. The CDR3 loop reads CASSVDPRTGEQFF. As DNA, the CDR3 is TGTGCCAGCAGCGTAGACCCCCGGACGGGGGAGCAGTTCTTC.

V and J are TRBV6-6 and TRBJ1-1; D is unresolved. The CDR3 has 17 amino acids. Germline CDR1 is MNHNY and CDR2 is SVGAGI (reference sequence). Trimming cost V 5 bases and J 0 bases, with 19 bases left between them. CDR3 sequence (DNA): TGTGCCAGCAGTCCTAACCTGGTGGTTGGGCTGAACACTGAAGCTTTCTTT. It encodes CASSPNLVVGLNTEAFF.

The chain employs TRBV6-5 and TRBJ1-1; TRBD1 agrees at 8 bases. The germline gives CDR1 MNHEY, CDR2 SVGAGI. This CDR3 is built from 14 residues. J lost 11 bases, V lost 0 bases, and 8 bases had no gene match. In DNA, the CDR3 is TGTGCCAGCAGTTACTCAAACGACAGGGGTCGGGCTTTCTTT. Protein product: CASSYSNDRGRAFF.

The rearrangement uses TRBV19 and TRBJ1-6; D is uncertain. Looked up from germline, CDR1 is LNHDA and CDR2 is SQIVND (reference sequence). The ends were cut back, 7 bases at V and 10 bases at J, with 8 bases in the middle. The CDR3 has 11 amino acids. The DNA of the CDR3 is TGTGCCAGTATTCTTTCGTCACCCCTCCACTTT. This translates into CASILSSPLHF.

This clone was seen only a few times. CDR3 amino acids: CASRIRGASNEKLFF. CDR3 DNA: TGTGCCAGCAGGATTCGGGGGGCCTCCAATGAAAAACTGTTTTTT. The chain has TRBV28 and TRBJ1-4; weak D call: TRBD1 (6 bases). Trimming shortened V by 6 bases and J by 5 bases, and 16 bases separated the two germline ends. CDR1 is MDHEN and CDR2 is SYDVKM in the germline V gene. The CDR3 contains 15 residues.

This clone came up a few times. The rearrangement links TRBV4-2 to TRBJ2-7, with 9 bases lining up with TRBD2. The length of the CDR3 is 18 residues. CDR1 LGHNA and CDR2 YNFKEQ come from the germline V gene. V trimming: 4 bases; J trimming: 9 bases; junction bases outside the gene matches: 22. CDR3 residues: CASSPPPGAASGIGLQYF. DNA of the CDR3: TGTGCCAGCAGCCCCCCCCCGGGAGCTGCTAGCGGGATTGGTTTGCAGTACTTC.

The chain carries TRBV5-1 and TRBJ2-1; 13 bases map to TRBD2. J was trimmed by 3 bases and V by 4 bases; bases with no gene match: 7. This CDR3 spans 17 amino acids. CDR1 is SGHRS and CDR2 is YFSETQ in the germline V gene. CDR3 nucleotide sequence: TGCGCCAGCAGCCCCGGGACTAGCGGGAACCTCTACAATGAGCAGTTCTTC. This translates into CASSPGTSGNLYNEQFF.

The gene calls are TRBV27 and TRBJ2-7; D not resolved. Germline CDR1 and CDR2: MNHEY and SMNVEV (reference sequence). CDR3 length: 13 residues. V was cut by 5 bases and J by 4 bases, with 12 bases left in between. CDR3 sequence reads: CASSPHSAYEQYF. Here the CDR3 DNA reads TGTGCCAGCAGTCCGCACAGTGCTTACGAGCAGTACTTC.

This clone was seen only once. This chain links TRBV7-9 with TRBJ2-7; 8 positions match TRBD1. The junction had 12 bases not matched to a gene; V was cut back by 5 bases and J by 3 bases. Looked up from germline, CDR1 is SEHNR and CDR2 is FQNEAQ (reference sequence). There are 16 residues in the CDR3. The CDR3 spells CASSQLVRDRHYEQYV. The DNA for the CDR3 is TGTGCCAGCAGCCAGTTGGTCCGGGACAGGCACTACGAGCAGTACGTC.

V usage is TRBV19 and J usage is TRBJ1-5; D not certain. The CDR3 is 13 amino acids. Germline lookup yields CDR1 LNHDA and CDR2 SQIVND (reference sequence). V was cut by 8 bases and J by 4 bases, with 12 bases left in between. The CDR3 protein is CASSIGVNQPQHF. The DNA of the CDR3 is TGTGCCAGTTCAATCGGGGTAAATCAGCCCCAGCATTTT. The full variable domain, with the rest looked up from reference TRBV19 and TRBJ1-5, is DGGITQSPKYLFRKEGQNVTLSCEQNLNHDAMYWYRQDPGQGLRLIYYSQIVNDFQKGDIAEGYSVSREKKESFPLTVTSAQKNPTAFYLCASSIGVNQPQHFGDGTRLSIL.